Below are 11 T cell receptor beta chains sequenced from a single sample in a study of identical twins. TCRdb redid the calling of the 5' RACE reads with MiXCR, one entry per CDR3 protein. The table shows about 520,000 distinct CDR3 sequences, with 22% occurring only once. This same sample was also taken into another study, of T cells expressing NK-cell markers.

The sequenced sample was CD4+ T cells sorted from blood. These receptors all stem from a woman aged 18-30 years in good health.

The chain carries TRBV5-1 and TRBJ1-1; no definite D call. CDR3 size: 15 residues. CDR1 is SGHRS, CDR2 YFSETQ, per germline. Trimming shortened V by 0 bases and J by 1 base, and 10 bases separated the two germline ends. CDR3 residues: CASSLAGRTNTEAFF. In DNA form, the CDR3 reads TGCGCCAGCAGCTTGGCTGGGAGGACGAACACTGAAGCTTTCTTT.

This chain links TRBV5-1 with TRBJ1-2; TRBD1 might be the D (5 bases). The CDR3 totals 14 residues. With 1 base removed from V and 6 bases from J, the gap between germline ends came to 13 bases. Germline CDR1 is SGHRS and CDR2 is YFSETQ. The CDR3 here is CASSLTTGANGYTF. For the CDR3, the DNA is TGCGCCAGCAGCTTGACCACCGGGGCGAATGGCTACACCTTC.

The chain couples TRBV20-1 to TRBJ2-3; maybe TRBD2 (7 bases). Germline V lookup: CDR1 DFQATT, CDR2 SNEGSKA (reference sequence). V was clipped by 5 bases and J by 0 bases, with 18 bases between them. The CDR3 is 16 amino acids. The CDR3 protein is CSAPSTGGGSTDTQYF. The CDR3 coding sequence is TGCAGTGCTCCCTCAACGGGGGGCGGGAGCACAGATACGCAGTATTTT.

This sequence joins TRBV10-2 and TRBJ2-7; tentatively, D is TRBD1 (6 bases). The CDR3 spans 16 residues. Trimming pared 6 bases from V and 2 bases from J, leaving 20 bases between. The germline CDR1 and CDR2 sequences are WSHSY and SAAADI. CDR3 DNA sequence: TGCGCCAGCAGAGCTCGGGCAGGGGATATTACCTACGAGCAGTACTTC. It specifies CASRARAGDITYEQYF.

J is TRBJ2-7 and V is TRBV28; D gene uncertain. Germline values: CDR1 MDHEN, CDR2 SYDVKM. CDR3 length: 14 amino acids. V gave up 10 bases and J gave up 0 bases, with 16 bases separating them. The CDR3 DNA sequence: TGTGCCACAACAAGGGTTGGAGTCTCCTACGAGCAGTACTTC. It is translated as CATTRVGVSYEQYF.

This clonotype came up a few times. This chain joins TRBV29-1 and TRBJ2-3; 7 bases are shared with TRBD2. Germline V gene sequence: CDR1 SQVTM, CDR2 ANQGSEA. CDR3 length: 13 amino acids. The V gene end was trimmed by 5 bases and the J gene end by 1 base; junction bases not matched to a gene: 3. The CDR3 nucleotides are TGCAGCGTTATTACTAGCGGCACAGATACGCAGTATTTT. Protein: CSVITSGTDTQYF.

This clonotype was seen only a few times. The gene calls are TRBV5-6 and TRBJ2-2; D is unclear. The CDR3 length is 13 residues. The germline V gene encodes CDR1 SGHDT and CDR2 YYEEEE. Trimming took off 0 bases at V and 7 bases at J, with 7 bases between the two ends. The DNA of the CDR3 is TGTGCCAGCAGCTTGGTCGTCCGCGGGGAGCTGTTTTTT. As protein: CASSLVVRGELFF.

The J gene is TRBJ2-7, the V gene TRBV7-2; D assignment may be TRBD1 or TRBD2 (5 bases each). The V gene's germline CDR1 is SGHTA and CDR2 FQGNSA. Trimming pared 4 bases from V and 7 bases from J, leaving 14 bases between. The CDR3 consists of 13 residues. CDR3 protein: CASSYTRGAEQYF. In nucleotides, the CDR3 is TGTGCCAGCAGCTACACAAGGGGAGCGGAGCAGTACTTC.

A few counts support this clonotype. The V and J genes are TRBV20-1 and TRBJ2-7; the match to TRBD1 covers 7 bases. The J segment lost 2 bases and the V segment lost 2 bases, leaving 3 bases of the junction unmatched. Germline V gene data show CDR1 as DFQATT and CDR2 as SNEGSKA (reference sequence). The length of the CDR3 is 13 residues. CDR3 in amino acids: CSARLQGAYEQYF. The CDR3 bases are TGCAGTGCTAGACTGCAGGGGGCCTACGAGCAGTACTTC.

The V and J genes are TRBV15 and TRBJ2-1, with TRBD1 matching over 8 bases. CDR3 length equals 16 residues. V lost 3 bases, J lost 3 bases, and 7 bases stayed unmatched. Germline CDR1 and CDR2: LNHNV and YYDKDF (reference sequence). This CDR3 reads CATSRKDRVRYNEQFF. For the CDR3, the DNA is TGTGCCACCAGCAGGAAGGACAGGGTTCGCTACAATGAGCAGTTCTTC.

This chain uses TRBV4-2 with TRBJ2-5; D unclear. The CDR3 has 14 residues. Trimming left V 3 bases short and J 3 bases short, with 11 bases between. In germline, CDR1 is LGHNA, CDR2 YNFKEQ. CDR3 sequence: CASSHLWQEETQYF. The CDR3 DNA reads as TGTGCCAGCAGCCATTTATGGCAGGAAGAGACCCAGTACTTC.